This entry lists 31 T cell receptor beta chains sequenced from one sample in a study of identical twins. In TCRdb, the 5' RACE reads were re-called with MiXCR into one record per CDR3 protein. Of fewer than 900,000 distinct CDR3 sequences in the sample, about 18% were seen once. The same specimen was also included in a second study, on T cells expressing NK-cell markers.

The sequenced sample was PBMCs. The receptor set was obtained from a young woman in good health.

This clonotype was detected a few times. The J gene is TRBJ2-1, the V gene TRBV5-1; 12 nucleotides line up with TRBD1. The CDR3 contains 19 residues. After removal of 3 bases from V and 0 bases from J, the junction contained 10 bases not matched to a gene. The germline CDR1 and CDR2 sequences are SGHRS and YFSETQ. CDR3: CASSSTGTGGRGSYNEQFF. Here the CDR3 DNA reads TGCGCCAGCAGCTCCACCGGGACAGGGGGCAGGGGCTCCTACAATGAGCAGTTCTTC.

This clonotype was detected a few times. V gene TRBV20-1 combines with J gene TRBJ1-5; D call uncertain. The V end was cut by 3 bases, the J end by 6 bases, with 9 bases between. This CDR3 is built from 12 residues. Germline V gene sequence: CDR1 DFQATT, CDR2 SNEGSKA (reference sequence). The CDR3 DNA sequence: TGCAGTGCTAGGGCCCGGGCTCAGCCCCAGCATTTT. Protein product: CSARARAQPQHF.

The rearrangement uses TRBV5-1 and TRBJ2-7; a possible D gene is TRBD1 (6 bases). Germline V gene data show CDR1 as SGHRS and CDR2 as YFSETQ. This CDR3 comprises 14 residues. The ends were cut back, 4 bases at V and 2 bases at J, with 13 bases in the middle. CDR3 bases: TGCGCCAGCAGCCCGAAGACAGGAACCTACGAGCAGTACTTC. Amino acids: CASSPKTGTYEQYF. The full variable domain, in which reference TRBV5-1 and TRBJ2-7 provide the parts outside the CDR3, is KAGVTQTPRYLIKTRGQQVTLSCSPISGHRSVSWYQQTPGQGLQFLFEYFSETQRNKGNFPGRFSGRQFSNSRSEMNVSTLELGDSALYLCASSPKTGTYEQYFGPGTRLTVT.

This chain uses TRBV6-1 with TRBJ2-7; 8 nucleotides align to TRBD1. CDR1 and CDR2 (germline): MNHNS, SASEGT. Trimming removed 0 bases from V and 5 bases from J; junction bases left unmatched: 6. The CDR3 has 15 amino acids. In DNA form, the CDR3 reads TGTGCCAGCAGTGAAGCGACAGGGGTCTACCACGAGCAGTACTTC. Protein sequence: CASSEATGVYHEQYF.

Points on this clonotype: One end of the junction does not line up with germline, which may come from a read error. The rearrangement uses TRBV7-7 and TRBJ2-2; a possible D gene is TRBD1 (5 bases). Germline values: CDR1 SSHAT, CDR2 FNYEAQ (reference sequence). The CDR3 covers 14 residues. In nucleotides, the CDR3 is TGTGCTAGCAGCTTTTCGACAGTCTCCGGGGAGCTGTTTTTT. It yields the protein CASSFSTVSGELFF.

The chain carries TRBV7-2 and TRBJ1-6, with D perhaps matching TRBD1 (5 bases). CDR1 SGHTA and CDR2 FQGNSA come from the germline V gene. There are 16 residues in the CDR3. V gave up 2 bases and J gave up 7 bases, with 15 bases separating them. CDR3 loop: CASSLLGQGANSPLHF. In nucleotides, the CDR3 is TGTGCCAGCAGCTTACTCGGCCAGGGAGCAAATTCACCCCTCCACTTT. The full variable domain, completed using reference TRBV7-2 and TRBJ1-6, is GAGVSQSPSNKVTEKGKDVELRCDPISGHTALYWYRQSLGQGLEFLIYFQGNSAPDKSGLPSDRFSAERTGGSVSTLTIQRTQQEDSAVYLCASSLLGQGANSPLHFGNGTRLTVT.

This clonotype was detected only a few times. V and J are TRBV25-1 and TRBJ1-2, with a weak D call TRBD1 (6 bases). The CDR3 runs 14 residues. V lost 0 bases, J lost 5 bases, and 10 bases lay in between. Germline V gene data show CDR1 as MGHDK and CDR2 as SYGVNS. CDR3 loop: CASSEYSGTYGYTF. The CDR3 bases are TGTGCCAGCAGTGAATATAGCGGGACATATGGCTACACCTTC.

CDR3 amino acids: CASSSFGLHEQYF. The CDR3 coding sequence is TGTGCCAGCAGCTCCTTCGGGCTCCACGAGCAGTACTTC. The gene calls are TRBV12-3 or TRBV12-4 and TRBJ2-7, with D uncertain. CDR3 length: 13 amino acids. V lost 6 bases, J lost 5 bases, and 14 bases lay in between.

This clonotype has a handful of counts. As DNA, the CDR3 is TGCGCCAGCAGCCAAGATGAGTCGGGCACCTACGAGCAGTACTTC. Translating gives CASSQDESGTYEQYF. The chain is built from TRBV4-3 and TRBJ2-7, with D unclear. The CDR3 contains 15 residues. Germline V gene data show CDR1 as LGHNA and CDR2 as YSLEER. Deletions cut 0 bases from V and 2 bases from J, with 11 bases between.

This sequence joins TRBV9 and TRBJ2-2, with a possible D match to TRBD2 (5 bases). Germline lookup yields CDR1 SGDLS and CDR2 YYNGEE. This CDR3 spans 15 amino acids. V gave up 0 bases and J gave up 6 bases, with 12 bases separating them. This CDR3 reads CASSVGGFNSGELFF. The CDR3 coding sequence is TGTGCCAGCAGCGTAGGAGGGTTCAATTCCGGGGAGCTGTTTTTT.

The V gene is TRBV7-9, the J gene TRBJ1-5; D gene unclear. The CDR3 totals 15 residues. Between the trimmed V and J ends, which lost 4 bases and 2 bases, there was a span of 12 bases. Per the germline V gene, CDR1 is SEHNR and CDR2 is FQNEAQ (reference sequence). The CDR3 DNA reads TGTGCCAGCAGCTCCGGTGACCCGGGCAATCAGCCCCAGCATTTT. It encodes CASSSGDPGNQPQHF. The complete variable domain, with remaining parts taken from reference TRBV7-9 and TRBJ1-5, reads DTGVSQNPRHKITKRGQNVTFRCDPISEHNRLYWYRQTLGQGPEFLTYFQNEAQLEKSRLLSDRFSAERPKGSFSTLEIQRTEQGDSAMYLCASSSGDPGNQPQHFGDGTRLSIL.

There are a few counts of this clonotype. V gene TRBV2 combines with J gene TRBJ2-2; D is perhaps TRBD2 (5 bases). The CDR3 totals 15 residues. Germline CDR1 SNHLY, CDR2 FYNNEI. CDR3 nucleotides: TGTGCGACTATAAACGGGTCATCTCGGTCCGGGGAGCTGTTTTTT. The encoded protein is CATINGSSRSGELFF.

Only a few counts were recorded for this clonotype. The chain has TRBV10-3 and TRBJ2-5; TRBD2 aligns across 9 bases. From germline, CDR1 is ENHRY and CDR2 SYGVKD. Trimming at V came to 4 bases and at J to 1 base, leaving 4 bases not matched to a gene. The CDR3 is 15 residues long. Here the CDR3 DNA reads TGTGCCATCAGTGCGGCTAGCGGGGCCCAAGAGACCCAGTACTTC. Protein: CAISAASGAQETQYF.

J is TRBJ2-5 and V is TRBV2; D possibly matches TRBD1 or TRBD2 (5 bases each). The CDR3 is made up of 13 amino acids. V gave up 8 bases and J gave up 3 bases, with 13 bases separating them. Germline loops: CDR1 SNHLY, CDR2 FYNNEI. Here the CDR3 reads CASHWDLKETQYF. The CDR3 DNA follows: TGTGCCAGCCACTGGGACCTGAAAGAGACCCAGTACTTC.

This clonotype was detected a few times. The chain is built from TRBV20-1 and TRBJ2-5; no firm D call. The V gene's germline CDR1 is DFQATT and CDR2 SNEGSKA (reference sequence). This CDR3 spans 13 amino acids. V was trimmed by 1 base and J by 1 base, leaving 7 bases between them. This CDR3 is CSARAVGQETQYF. The DNA of the CDR3 is TGCAGTGCTAGAGCAGTAGGCCAAGAGACCCAGTACTTC.

This clonotype was counted only a few times. CDR3 nucleotides: TGTGCCAGCAGCTTGACTCCCAAGGTGACAGATACGCAGTATTTT. Translation: CASSLTPKVTDTQYF. V usage is TRBV11-2 and J usage is TRBJ2-3; D remains ambiguous. V was clipped by 3 bases and J by 3 bases, with 13 bases between them. CDR3 length: 15 residues. Germline loops: CDR1 SGHAT, CDR2 FQNNGV.

This clonotype came up a few times. For the CDR3, the DNA is TGTGCCAGCAGCTTGGTGGCAGCTCGCTATGGCTACACCTTC. Its protein is CASSLVAARYGYTF. The rearrangement joins TRBV5-6 to TRBJ1-2; D not resolved. CDR3 length equals 14 residues. CDR1 and CDR2 (germline): SGHDT, YYEEEE. V gave up 0 bases and J gave up 4 bases, with 10 bases separating them.

This clonotype is deemed medium-sized. The chain employs TRBV2 and TRBJ2-7; the D is unclear. The V end lost 7 bases, the J end lost 0 bases, and 10 bases lay between the germline ends. CDR3 length: 13 residues. The germline V gene has CDR1 SNHLY and CDR2 FYNNEI. CDR3 nucleotide sequence: TGTGCCAGCACTGTCTCAGACTCCTACGAGCAGTACTTC. It is translated as CASTVSDSYEQYF.

This chain joins TRBV12-3 or TRBV12-4 and TRBJ2-5, with D tentatively TRBD1 or TRBD2 (7 bases each). There are 16 residues in the CDR3. The V end lost 8 bases, the J end lost 4 bases, and 23 bases lay between the germline ends. The CDR3 DNA reads as TGTGCCAGCTCCCAGGGAGGGGGCCGGATTAGAGAGACCCAGTACTTC. Protein: CASSQGGGRIRETQYF.

This clonotype was seen more than once but under ten times. This rearrangement joins TRBV5-1 to TRBJ1-4; the D gene is possibly TRBD1 (6 bases). With 4 bases removed from V and 8 bases from J, the gap between germline ends came to 15 bases. CDR3 length: 14 residues. Germline V gene data show CDR1 as SGHRS and CDR2 as YFSETQ. CDR3 amino acids: CASSPLGGQEKLFF. DNA for the CDR3: TGCGCCAGCAGCCCCTTGGGGGGGCAAGAAAAACTGTTTTTT.

This clonotype was seen only a few times. This chain connects TRBV12-3 or TRBV12-4 to TRBJ2-2, with TRBD2 identical over 10 bases. Trimming removed 8 bases from V and 6 bases from J; junction bases left unmatched: 3. This CDR3 is 13 amino acids long. As DNA, the CDR3 is TGTGCCAGCTTCGGACTAGCGGCCGGGGAGCTGTTTTTT. Translation: CASFGLAAGELFF.

This clonotype was found many times. This chain uses TRBV12-3 or TRBV12-4 with TRBJ1-6; weak D call: TRBD1 (5 bases). The CDR3 extends over 14 amino acids. V dropped 3 bases and J dropped 6 bases, with 9 bases sitting between them. CDR3 nucleotide sequence: TGTGCCAGCAGTTTGGGGCAGCTTAATTCACCCCTCCACTTT. Amino acid sequence: CASSLGQLNSPLHF.

The gene calls are TRBV29-1 and TRBJ1-2, with D tentatively TRBD1 (6 bases). Germline V gene sequence: CDR1 SQVTM, CDR2 ANQGSEA. The length of the CDR3 is 14 residues. Deletions cut 4 bases from V and 8 bases from J, with 20 bases between. The CDR3 nucleotides are TGCAGCGTTGGGCGGGACACCCGCACCGACGGCTACACCTTC. This translates into CSVGRDTRTDGYTF.

The chain is built from TRBV11-2 and TRBJ2-1; the match to TRBD2 covers 13 bases. This CDR3 has 18 residues. Germline trimming cut 1 base from V and 7 bases from J; bases unmatched to any gene: 10. Germline CDR1 is SGHAT and CDR2 is FQNNGV. The chain's CDR3 is CASSLGSPGTSGENEQFF. In nucleotides, the CDR3 is TGTGCCAGCAGCTTAGGATCCCCTGGGACTAGCGGGGAAAATGAGCAGTTCTTC.

This clonotype showed up just a few times. The rearrangement joins TRBV20-1 to TRBJ2-3; D remains ambiguous. CDR1 is DFQATT and CDR2 is SNEGSKA in the germline V gene (reference sequence). The CDR3 extends over 14 amino acids. V lost 1 base, J lost 0 bases, and 8 bases lay in between. DNA of the CDR3: TGCAGTGCTAGAGGAAGCCCGAGCACAGATACGCAGTATTTT. Protein: CSARGSPSTDTQYF.

The CDR3 sequence is CASSSSKTGWAAYEQYF. CDR3 nucleotide sequence: TGTGCCAGCAGCTCCTCGAAAACAGGGTGGGCTGCCTACGAGCAGTACTTC. V and J are TRBV5-6 and TRBJ2-7, with D possibly being TRBD1 (6 bases). Trimming cost V 3 bases and J 2 bases, with 21 bases left between them. The CDR3 is 17 amino acids. Per the germline V gene, CDR1 is SGHDT and CDR2 is YYEEEE.

This clonotype occurred a few times. This chain connects TRBV5-1 to TRBJ2-3, with TRBD2 matching over 12 bases. The CDR3 contains 15 residues. The V segment lost 5 bases and the J segment 5 bases; nucleotides outside the gene matches: 6. Germline V CDR1 and CDR2: SGHRS, YFSETQ. CDR3 DNA: TGCGCCAGCAGATTACCGGGACTAGCGGGAGATACGCAGTATTTT. Protein: CASRLPGLAGDTQYF.

This clonotype turned up a few times. CDR3: CASSEWFSGANVLTF. The CDR3 DNA sequence: TGTGCCAGCAGTGAATGGTTCTCTGGGGCCAACGTCCTGACTTTC. This chain connects TRBV6-1 to TRBJ2-6; D ambiguous. Germline V gives CDR1 MNHNS, CDR2 SASEGT. The CDR3 runs 15 residues. V lost 2 bases, J lost 0 bases, and 5 bases lay in between.

The chain carries TRBV9 and TRBJ2-3; 7 bases map to TRBD2. Looked up from germline, CDR1 is SGDLS and CDR2 is YYNGEE. The CDR3 sequence is 16 residues long. Unmatched junction bases numbered 11, after V lost 3 bases and J lost 4 bases. This chain's CDR3 is CASSEPLGGSPDTQYF. CDR3 coding DNA: TGTGCCAGCAGCGAGCCGCTTGGCGGGAGTCCAGATACGCAGTATTTT. The complete variable domain, with remaining parts taken from reference TRBV9 and TRBJ2-3, reads DSGVTQTPKHLITATGQRVTLRCSPRSGDLSVYWYQQSLDQGLQFLIQYYNGEERAKGNILERFSAQQFPDLHSELNLSSLELGDSALYFCASSEPLGGSPDTQYFGPGTRLTVL.

The chain recombines TRBV2 with TRBJ1-2; D remains unclear. V was pared by 5 bases and J by 7 bases, with 11 bases between. This CDR3 region has 12 residues. Germline CDR1 is SNHLY and CDR2 is FYNNEI. CDR3 sequence reads: CASSNGGSGYTF. The CDR3 DNA reads as TGTGCCAGCAGTAACGGCGGGAGTGGCTACACCTTC.

Concerning this clonotype: Germline is not matched at one junction end, which may reflect a read error. The genes are TRBV20-1 and TRBJ2-1, with D perhaps TRBD1 or TRBD2 (5 bases each). Germline V lookup: CDR1 DFQATT, CDR2 SNEGSKA (reference sequence). The CDR3 covers 15 residues. The CDR3 bases are TGCAGTGCTAGAGTAAGGGGACCCTCCCACAATGAGCAGTTCTTC. Protein product: CSARVRGPSHNEQFF.